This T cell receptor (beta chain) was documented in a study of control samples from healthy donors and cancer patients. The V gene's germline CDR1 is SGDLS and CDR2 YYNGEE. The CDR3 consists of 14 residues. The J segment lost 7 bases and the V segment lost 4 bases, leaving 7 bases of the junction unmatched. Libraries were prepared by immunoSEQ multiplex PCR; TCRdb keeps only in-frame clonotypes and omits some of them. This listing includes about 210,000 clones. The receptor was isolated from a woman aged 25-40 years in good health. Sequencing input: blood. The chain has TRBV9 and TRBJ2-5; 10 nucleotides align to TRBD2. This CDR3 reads CASSSLAGDTTQYF. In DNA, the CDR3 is TGTGCCAGCAGCTCTCTAGCGGGGGACACGACCCAGTACTTC.